This is a list of T cell receptor beta chains from one sample in a study of response to subunit inactivated influenza vaccine. TCRdb fed the RT-PCR reads into MiXCR, producing one record per CDR3 protein. Of about 700,000 distinct CDR3 sequences in the sample, 15% to 18% were seen once. Sample: PBMCs from blood, taken 11 to 12 days after vaccination. Source of these receptors: a man in his forties or fifties who received an inactivated influenza vaccine. Both conserved end residues are part of each CDR3. The D gene is left open where the match is weak. Expanded clones are given a class, and other clones once, few, many or no size at all.

V	J	D	size	CDR3	DNA
TRBV19	TRBJ1-2	-	few	CASKDRSFYGYTF	TGTGCCAGTAAAGACAGGTCCTTCTATGGCTACACCTTC
TRBV12-3/TRBV12-4	TRBJ1-3	-	few	CASSLNFPGNTIYF	TGTGCCAGCAGTTTGAATTTCCCTGGAAACACCATATATTTT
TRBV7-8	TRBJ2-1	-	few	CASSLVGLRSYNEQFF	TGTGCCAGCAGCTTAGTCGGCCTCCGGTCATACAATGAGCAGTTCTTC
TRBV6-1	TRBJ2-7	TRBD2	many	CASSKLAGPSYEQYF	TGTGCCAGCAGTAAATTAGCGGGGCCCTCCTACGAGCAGTACTTC
TRBV29-1	TRBJ2-5	TRBD2	many	CSVEGLRGGTETQYF	TGCAGCGTTGAAGGTCTACGGGGGGGGACGGAGACCCAGTACTTC
TRBV20-1	TRBJ2-3	TRBD2	-	CSAGLAGGLADTQYF	TGCAGTGCCGGACTAGCGGGGGGGCTCGCAGATACGCAGTATTTT
TRBV24-1	TRBJ2-3	-	many	CATSDYGVAGDTQYF	TGTGCCACCAGTGATTACGGGGTCGCGGGAGATACGCAGTATTTT
TRBV12-3/TRBV12-4	TRBJ1-2	-	many	CASSLSAGRHGYTF	TGTGCCAGCAGTTTAAGCGCAGGGAGGCATGGCTACACCTTC
TRBV20-1	TRBJ1-5	-	-	CSAHLQGYSNQPQHF	TGCAGTGCTCACCTACAGGGTTATAGCAATCAGCCCCAGCATTTT
TRBV7-2	TRBJ2-7	TRBD2	-	CASSFGGGGTYEQYF	TGTGCCAGCAGCTTTGGCGGGGGGGGAACCTACGAGCAGTACTTC
TRBV6-2/TRBV6-3	TRBJ2-3	TRBD2	-	CAGSGRVRPNTQYF	TGTGCCGGCAGCGGGAGGGTCCGACCGAATACGCAGTATTTT
TRBV20-1	TRBJ2-3	TRBD2	-	CRVAGFTDTQYF	TGCAGGGTAGCGGGATTCACAGATACGCAGTATTTT
TRBV20-1	TRBJ2-7	TRBD2	-	CSARDLLAGDHEQYF	TGCAGTGCTAGAGATCTCCTAGCGGGAGACCACGAGCAGTACTTC
TRBV24-1	TRBJ2-2	-	few	CATSEAGTTNTGELFF	TGTGCCACCAGTGAAGCCGGGACCACGAACACCGGGGAGCTGTTTTTT
TRBV27	TRBJ2-1	-	many	CASSLLVGRSYNEQFF	TGTGCCAGCAGTTTGTTGGTTGGAAGGTCCTACAATGAGCAGTTCTTC
TRBV20-1	TRBJ1-2	-	many	CSAGGGAENYGYTF	TGCAGTGCCGGGGGAGGGGCGGAAAACTATGGCTACACCTTC
TRBV23-1	TRBJ2-1	TRBD1	few	CATTGTGGLLAYNEQFF	TGCGCCACCACCGGGACAGGGGGTCTCTTAGCCTACAATGAGCAGTTCTTC
TRBV20-1	TRBJ2-1	TRBD2	few	CSARATSVGLNEQFF	TGCAGTGCTAGAGCTACTAGCGTTGGGCTCAATGAGCAGTTCTTC
TRBV20-1	TRBJ2-7	TRBD2	few	CSARRFRTSASYEQYF	TGCAGTGCTAGACGATTTCGGACTAGCGCGTCCTACGAGCAGTACTTC
TRBV20-1	TRBJ2-5	TRBD2	-	CSASTRLAGGETQYF	TGCAGTGCCAGTACACGACTAGCGGGAGGCGAGACCCAGTACTTC
TRBV24-1	TRBJ2-3	-	many	CATSDKTDTQYF	TGTGCCACCAGTGATAAGACAGATACGCAGTATTTT
TRBV7-2	TRBJ1-5	-	many	CASSPSTQRNQPQHF	TGTGCCAGCAGCCCAAGTACGCAACGAAATCAGCCCCAGCATTTT
TRBV4-2	TRBJ2-7	-	few	CASSQDKTYEQYF	TGTGCCAGCAGCCAAGACAAGACCTACGAGCAGTACTTC
TRBV5-1	TRBJ2-5	TRBD2	many	CASSLGTSGPREAQYF	TGCGCCAGCAGCTTGGGGACTAGCGGACCAAGAGAAGCCCAGTACTTC
TRBV7-6	TRBJ2-6	-	few	CASSLQVWANVLTF	TGTGCCAGCAGCTTACAAGTCTGGGCCAACGTCCTGACTTTC
TRBV7-9	TRBJ2-7	-	-	CASSTEGGLSEQYF	TGTGCCAGCAGCACCGAGGGGGGGCTGAGCGAGCAGTACTTC
TRBV9	TRBJ2-3	-	few	CASSVTRGGMYTQYF	TGTGCCAGCAGCGTCACCAGGGGCGGGATGTATACGCAGTATTTT
TRBV6-2/TRBV6-3	TRBJ2-2	-	-	CASSILPGELFF	TGTGCCAGCAGTATTCTCCCCGGGGAGCTGTTTTTT
TRBV20-1	TRBJ2-6	-	-	CSAPHGIGANVLTF	TGCAGTGCACCCCATGGTATAGGGGCCAACGTCCTGACTTTC
TRBV28	TRBJ2-4	-	few	CASGDNLDIQYF	TGTGCCAGCGGGGACAATTTGGACATTCAGTACTTC
TRBV7-9	TRBJ2-1	TRBD1	few	CASSRTGATYNEQFF	TGTGCCAGCAGCCGGACAGGGGCCACCTACAATGAGCAGTTCTTC
TRBV5-6	TRBJ2-3	TRBD2	few	CASSLVSGAGSTDTQYF	TGTGCCAGCAGCTTGGTTAGCGGGGCCGGTAGCACAGATACGCAGTATTTT
TRBV20-1	TRBJ2-3	TRBD2	many	CSAAGLAGSTDTQYF	TGCAGTGCTGCCGGACTAGCGGGGAGCACAGATACGCAGTATTTT
TRBV3-1	TRBJ2-7	-	-	CASSQGGMAYEQYF	TGTGCCAGCAGCCAAGGGGGGATGGCCTACGAGCAGTACTTC
TRBV29-1	TRBJ2-1	-	many	CSVGVRNEQFF	TGCAGCGTTGGGGTGCGGAATGAGCAGTTCTTC
TRBV15	TRBJ1-1	-	many	CATSRRTENTEAFF	TGTGCCACCAGCAGAAGGACGGAGAACACTGAAGCTTTCTTT
TRBV27	TRBJ2-5	-	few	CASTQSGEETQYF	TGTGCCAGCACCCAATCGGGGGAAGAGACCCAGTACTTC
TRBV6-6	TRBJ2-2	-	-	CASNLAPAELFF	TGTGCCAGCAATCTAGCACCCGCGGAGCTGTTTTTT